The sequence of this TCR beta chain was determined in a study of T cell changes during pregnancy in multiple sclerosis. Germline V gene sequence: CDR1 LGHNA, CDR2 YSLEER. The J segment lost 15 bases and the V segment lost 4 bases, leaving 9 bases of the junction unmatched. CDR3 length: 15 residues. The repertoire was sequenced with immunoSEQ multiplex PCR; TCRdb's copy has only in-frame clones and lacks some. Among 90,000 to 120,000 clones listed, 85% to 95% were seen once. This clone was seen only once. This chain links TRBV4-3 with TRBJ2-1, with 16 bases matching TRBD2. The material sequenced was peripheral blood, taken in the third trimester of pregnancy. The source is a female donor in good health, enrolled as a control in a pregnancy study. The DNA of the CDR3 is TGCGCCAGCAGCCGACCCGGGACTAGCGGGGGGGCCCTGTTCTTC. Protein product: CASSRPGTSGGALFF.